The T cell receptor (beta chain) under discussion was sequenced for a study of T cells after yellow fever vaccination. Study-level information: SMART-Seq v4 Ultra Low Input prepared libraries from low-cell fractions. Study findings and constraints: Contaminating bulk clonotypes could be abundant in FACS-sorted repertoires. Post-booster repertoires again held most primary-vaccination clones (roughly 95% CD4, roughly 88% CD8). The secondary T-cell response peaked on day 5, not day 15, but was weaker.

There are 12 residues in the CDR3. MiXCR, run by TCRdb on the 5' RACE reads, gives a single entry per CDR3 protein. This sample has about 74,000 distinct CDR3 sequences, with around 6.9% found just once. The sample holds a few counts of this clonotype. Its target is not known. This TCR was recovered from a man younger than 30 who received the YFV17D yellow fever vaccine. This specimen consisted of CD8+ T cells sorted from PBMCs, obtained roughly 5 days after the first yellow fever vaccination. This chain uses TRBV21-1 with TRBJ2-7. TRBV21-1 is a documented pseudogene. The CDR3 sequence is CASWLPSYEQYV. The CDR3 nucleotides are TGTGCCAGCTGGCTACCCTCCTACGAGCAGTACGTC.